This entry features one T cell receptor (beta chain) sequence. The table came from immunoSEQ multiplex PCR; TCRdb's copy has only in-frame clones and leaves some out. The sample carries under 300,000 clones, over 70% recorded once. These data originate in a study of control samples from healthy donors and cancer patients. Trimming removed 2 bases from V and 0 bases from J, with 5 bases in between. The germline gives CDR1 ENHRY, CDR2 SYGVKD. The CDR3 consists of 15 residues. The chain links TRBV10-3 to TRBJ1-6; D unresolved. The source of this sequence is an older woman with lung cancer. Specimen: PBMCs. Written as DNA, the CDR3 is TGTGCCATCAGTGAGGGTAGCTCCTATAATTCACCCCTCCACTTT. The encoded protein is CAISEGSSYNSPLHF.